The 31 T cell receptor beta chains below were found in one sample sequenced in a study of blood T cell repertoires in COVID-19. Clones were sequenced by immunoSEQ multiplex PCR, and TCRdb holds only the in-frame ones, with some missing. This repertoire shows 170,000 or so clones, about 86% found once; its top ten account for 5.5% to 8%. Sample: peripheral blood. The receptors shown here come from a man between 45 and 60 years old with active or convalescent COVID-19.

The genes are TRBV4-2 and TRBJ2-3; TRBD2 matches 10 bases. Germline lookup yields CDR1 LGHNA and CDR2 YNFKEQ. J was trimmed by 4 bases and V by 1 base; bases with no gene match: 2. This CDR3 is built from 15 residues. The CDR3 nucleotides read TGTGCCAGCAGCCAAGTAGCGGGGGGATCAGATACGCAGTATTTT. Translated, it gives CASSQVAGGSDTQYF.

This chain joins TRBV6-5 and TRBJ1-5; TRBD1 matches 9 bases. The CDR3 sequence is 15 residues long. Germline assignment: CDR1 MNHEY and CDR2 SVGAGI. V lost 5 bases to trimming and J lost 4 bases; unmatched junction nucleotides: 6. The CDR3 sequence is CASSIRTGVNQPQHF. CDR3 sequence (DNA): TGTGCCAGCAGTATCCGGACAGGGGTGAATCAGCCCCAGCATTTT.

This chain uses TRBV2 with TRBJ1-5; tentatively, D is TRBD1 (5 bases). V was shortened by 8 bases and J by 5 bases, with 16 bases between the two germline ends. The V gene's germline CDR1 is SNHLY and CDR2 FYNNEI. This CDR3 comprises 14 residues. CDR3 nucleotides: TGTGCCAGCCGGGGAGCAGGGAGGGATCAGCCCCAGCATTTT. Translating gives CASRGAGRDQPQHF. Full variable domain (rest looked up from reference TRBV2 and TRBJ1-5): EPEVTQTPSHQVTQMGQEVILRCVPISNHLYFYWYRQILGQKVEFLVSFYNNEISEKSEIFDDQFSVERPDGSNFTLKIRSTKLEDSAMYFCASRGAGRDQPQHFGDGTRLSIL.

The J gene is TRBJ2-7, the V gene TRBV10-3, with 8 bases identical to TRBD1. Trimming took 4 bases from V and 3 from J; bases not matched to a gene: 8. Germline V gene lookup returns CDR1 ENHRY and CDR2 SYGVKD. This CDR3 region has 15 residues. The CDR3 DNA is TGTGCCATCAGTGGGCCCGGGACAGGAGACTACGAGCAGTACTTC. Translated: CAISGPGTGDYEQYF.

This clone has only one observation. The V gene is TRBV21-1, the J gene TRBJ2-7; the D call of TRBD1 is as the table states it, not checked on the DNA. TRBV21-1 is assigned pseudogene status. The CDR3 covers 18 residues. CDR3 region: CASSSIGQTDRDGDEQYF. The CDR3, as DNA: TGTGCCAGCAGCTCCATCGGCCAAACGGACAGGGATGGGGACGAGCAGTACTTC.

V is TRBV19 and J is TRBJ1-4, with 8 bases fitting TRBD1. Per the germline V gene, CDR1 is LNHDA and CDR2 is SQIVND (reference sequence). Trimming took 4 bases from V and 8 from J; bases not matched to a gene: 9. The length of the CDR3 is 15 residues. The CDR3: CASSTPRTGLEKLFF. The CDR3 DNA reads as TGTGCCAGTAGTACCCCTAGGACAGGGTTAGAAAAACTGTTTTTT.

The chain combines TRBV3-1 (or the pseudogene TRBV3-2) with TRBJ2-3; 8 nucleotides agree with TRBD2. V trimming: 3 bases; J trimming: 4 bases; junction bases outside the gene matches: 9. Germline V lookup: CDR1 LGHDT, CDR2 YNNKEL (reference sequence). CDR3 length: 16 amino acids. The CDR3 DNA reads TGTGCCAGCAGCCACCAAGCGGGAGCGGGCCCAGATACGCAGTATTTT. Protein product: CASSHQAGAGPDTQYF.

This clone came up once. The chain carries TRBV6-5 and TRBJ2-3; a possible D gene is TRBD2 (5 bases). The CDR3 loop spans 12 amino acids. CDR1 is MNHEY, CDR2 SVGAGI, per germline. Trimming left V 7 bases short and J 7 bases short, with 12 bases between. The CDR3 DNA sequence: TGTGCCAGCAAAAACCGGGGTCATACGCAGTATTTT. Translated, it gives CASKNRGHTQYF.

This clone was detected a few times. The V and J genes are TRBV4-3 and TRBJ1-5; D call uncertain. V was pared by 0 bases and J by 9 bases, with 18 bases between. CDR3 size: 16 residues. Germline CDR1 and CDR2: LGHNA and YSLEER. The CDR3 region has the DNA TGCGCCAGCAGCCAAGAATACGGTCGCCGGCCGGGGCCCCAGCATTTT. It encodes CASSQEYGRRPGPQHF.

The chain links TRBV5-1 to TRBJ2-5; no clear D. From germline, CDR1 is SGHRS and CDR2 YFSETQ. With 2 bases removed from V and 0 bases from J, the gap between germline ends came to 5 bases. The CDR3 consists of 13 residues. The CDR3 loop reads CASSFRNQETQYF. In nucleotides, the CDR3 is TGCGCCAGCAGCTTTAGAAACCAAGAGACCCAGTACTTC.

This clone appeared a few times. The chain links TRBV7-2 to TRBJ2-1; 11 nucleotides match TRBD2. CDR1 is SGHTA, CDR2 FQGNSA, per germline. V lost 5 bases to trimming and J lost 0 bases; unmatched junction nucleotides: 6. The CDR3 is 17 residues long. The CDR3 sequence is CASSLWTSGSSYNEQFF. CDR3 DNA sequence: TGTGCCAGCAGCCTCTGGACTAGCGGGTCCTCCTACAATGAGCAGTTCTTC.

This chain uses TRBV7-8 with TRBJ2-1; D remains ambiguous. Germline lookup yields CDR1 SGHVS and CDR2 FQNEAQ. The CDR3 has 17 residues. V was cut by 4 bases and J by 7 bases, with 23 bases left in between. CDR3 sequence reads: CASSSPPLVLPRNEQFF. In DNA form, the CDR3 reads TGTGCCAGCAGCTCCCCTCCCCTGGTTTTGCCGAGGAATGAGCAGTTCTTC.

This clone was seen a few times. The V and J genes are TRBV3-1 (or the pseudogene TRBV3-2) and TRBJ2-7, with a weak D call TRBD1 (7 bases). Trimming took 3 bases from V and 2 from J, leaving 11 bases between them. In germline, CDR1 is LGHDT, CDR2 YNNKEL (reference sequence). The CDR3 runs 14 residues. In DNA form, the CDR3 reads TGTGCCAGCAGCCAGGAGGGACAGACCTACGAGCAGTACTTC. Residues: CASSQEGQTYEQYF.

The table lists this clone with a few counts. The chain is built from TRBV28 and TRBJ1-1; possibly TRBD1 for D (5 bases). V lost 2 bases and J 3 bases, leaving 13 bases between the germline ends. This CDR3 contains 15 residues. Germline assignment: CDR1 MDHEN and CDR2 SYDVKM. The chain's CDR3 is CASSLGGGRDTEAFF. CDR3 DNA: TGTGCCAGCAGTTTAGGCGGGGGGAGGGACACTGAAGCTTTCTTT.

The chain employs TRBV3-1 (or the pseudogene TRBV3-2) and TRBJ1-2; D is ambiguous. The CDR3 has 14 amino acids. Per germline, CDR1 LGHDT and CDR2 YNNKEL (reference sequence). Trimming took 0 bases from V and 2 from J, leaving 7 bases between them. The CDR3: CASSQEYRNYGYTF. CDR3 in DNA: TGTGCCAGCAGCCAAGAATACCGGAACTATGGCTACACCTTC.

The chain carries TRBV27 and TRBJ2-7; a weak D match, TRBD2 (5 bases). Trimming left V 1 base short and J 7 bases short, with 8 bases between. Germline CDR1 and CDR2: MNHEY and SMNVEV (reference sequence). The CDR3 has 12 residues. The CDR3 sequence is CASSLFGGEQYF. For the CDR3, the DNA is TGTGCCAGCAGTTTATTTGGCGGGGAGCAGTACTTC.

The DNA for the CDR3 is TGTGCCACCAGTGCCACAAAGGACACCAGCTCCTACAATGAGCAGTTCTTC. It specifies CATSATKDTSSYNEQFF. The J gene is TRBJ2-1, the V gene TRBV24-1; perhaps TRBD1 as D (5 bases). The V gene's germline CDR1 is KGHDR and CDR2 SFDVKD. Trimming removed 5 bases at V and 0 bases at J, with 16 bases between. The CDR3 is 17 residues long.

The chain couples TRBV6-2 or TRBV6-3 to TRBJ2-1; TRBD2 agrees at 8 bases. The CDR3 has 19 residues. V was pared by 4 bases and J by 2 bases, with 16 bases of the junction left unmatched. Per germline, CDR1 MNHEY and CDR2 SVGEGT. The CDR3 nucleotides read TGTGCCAGCAGTTTGTCGGGCCCGGGGGGGGGCAGGACCTACAATGAGCAGTTCTTC. Residues: CASSLSGPGGGRTYNEQFF.

The CDR3 loop is CASSLGAEGYTF. Written as DNA, the CDR3 is TGTGCCAGCAGCTTGGGGGCGGAGGGCTACACCTTC. V gene TRBV7-9 combines with J gene TRBJ1-2; possibly TRBD1 for D (6 bases). The V end lost 3 bases, the J end lost 8 bases, and 10 bases lay between the germline ends. The CDR3 is 12 amino acids. Germline V gene data show CDR1 as SEHNR and CDR2 as FQNEAQ (reference sequence).

The rearrangement uses TRBV5-1 and TRBJ1-1; 10 bases align to TRBD1. Per the germline V gene, CDR1 is SGHRS and CDR2 is YFSETQ. This CDR3 is 14 amino acids long. Losses at the gene ends were 3 bases for V and 3 bases for J; bases not matched to a gene: 2. CDR3: CASSSGTGDTEAFF. The CDR3 region has the DNA TGCGCCAGCAGCTCTGGGACAGGGGACACTGAAGCTTTCTTT.

This clone is a singleton in its sample. The chain uses TRBV6-5 and TRBJ1-1; D is possibly TRBD1 (6 bases). Between the trimmed V and J ends, which lost 8 bases and 2 bases, there was a span of 12 bases. Germline loops: CDR1 MNHEY, CDR2 SVGAGI. This CDR3 region has 13 residues. The CDR3 nucleotides read TGTGCCAGCTCCGGACAGCGCAACACTGAAGCTTTCTTT. It is translated as CASSGQRNTEAFF.

This clone has more than one count but fewer than ten. The V gene is TRBV28, the J gene TRBJ1-5; TRBD1 is a possible D gene (6 bases). CDR1 and CDR2 (germline): MDHEN, SYDVKM. This CDR3 is 12 amino acids long. The ends were cut back, 9 bases at V and 4 bases at J, with 10 bases in the middle. CDR3 bases: TGTGCCAGTGTTCAGGGGAATCAGCCCCAGCATTTT. Translating it yields CASVQGNQPQHF.

V usage is TRBV9 and J usage is TRBJ1-2; D may be TRBD1 (5 bases). The germline V and J ends were trimmed by 3 bases and 4 bases, with 13 bases remaining between them. Germline V gives CDR1 SGDLS, CDR2 YYNGEE. The CDR3 is made up of 14 amino acids. The CDR3 nucleotides read TGTGCCAGCAGCGCAGACCCGGGGGGCTATGGCTACACCTTC. Its translation: CASSADPGGYGYTF.

The chain uses TRBV15 and TRBJ1-1; 8 positions agree with TRBD1. This CDR3 region has 16 residues. V was clipped by 2 bases and J by 2 bases; unmatched bases: 7. Germline CDR1 LNHNV, CDR2 YYDKDF (reference sequence). The CDR3 here is CATSRIPGQVNTEAFF. The CDR3, as DNA: TGTGCCACCAGCAGAATCCCGGGACAGGTAAACACTGAAGCTTTCTTT.

The chain recombines TRBV7-3 with TRBJ2-1; tentative D call: TRBD2 (5 bases). V dropped 2 bases and J dropped 6 bases, with 14 bases sitting between them. Looked up from germline, CDR1 is SGHTA and CDR2 is FQGTGA. The CDR3 extends over 15 amino acids. The CDR3 DNA follows: TGTGCCAGCAGCTTACAAAACGGGGTTTTCAATGAGCAGTTCTTC. Translation gives CASSLQNGVFNEQFF.

The V and J genes are TRBV6-5 and TRBJ2-1, with D maybe TRBD2 (6 bases). The CDR3 spans 14 residues. V was trimmed by 7 bases and J by 5 bases, leaving 15 bases between them. The V gene's germline CDR1 is MNHEY and CDR2 SVGAGI. CDR3 nucleotide sequence: TGTGCCAGCACCCGACTAGGAGCGGACAATGAGCAGTTCTTC. Protein product: CASTRLGADNEQFF.

The CDR3 DNA follows: TGTGCCAGCAGCCAAGATCGGGCAGGAGGGGCCGGGGAGCTGTTTTTT. This codes for CASSQDRAGGAGELFF. The chain has TRBV4-2 and TRBJ2-2, with D perhaps matching TRBD2 (6 bases). Germline V lookup: CDR1 LGHNA, CDR2 YNFKEQ. Trimming removed 0 bases from V and 6 bases from J, with 14 bases in between. CDR3 length: 16 amino acids.

The J gene is TRBJ2-1, the V gene TRBV12-3 or TRBV12-4; maybe TRBD1 (5 bases). This CDR3 spans 13 amino acids. Trimming stripped 5 bases from V and 7 bases from J, with 12 bases between. The CDR3 nucleotides read TGTGCCAGCAGTCTCCCACAGGAAAATGAGCAGTTCTTC. Encoded protein: CASSLPQENEQFF.

The chain has TRBV5-1 and TRBJ1-1, with 10 positions matching TRBD1. Germline V lookup: CDR1 SGHRS, CDR2 YFSETQ. CDR3 length equals 15 residues. With V trimmed by 4 bases and J by 3 bases, 6 bases remained unmatched. This CDR3 reads CASSNRTGGYTEAFF. The DNA of the CDR3 is TGCGCCAGCAGCAACCGGACAGGGGGGTACACTGAAGCTTTCTTT.

The V and J genes are TRBV7-2 and TRBJ2-2; 9 positions match TRBD2. Germline V gives CDR1 SGHTA, CDR2 FQGNSA. This CDR3 contains 15 residues. V was pared by 5 bases and J by 6 bases, with 7 bases of the junction left unmatched. This CDR3 is CASSVSGGGAGELFF. The CDR3 region has the DNA TGTGCCAGCAGCGTTAGCGGGGGAGGGGCCGGGGAGCTGTTTTTT.

The chain carries TRBV3-1 (or the pseudogene TRBV3-2) and TRBJ2-3; D gene unclear. The CDR3 runs 12 residues. Germline-derived CDR1 and CDR2 are LGHDT and YNNKEL (reference sequence). The ends were cut back, 1 base at V and 5 bases at J, with 4 bases in the middle. The CDR3 bases are TGTGCCAGCAGCCAAGGTCAAGATACGCAGTATTTT. Translating it yields CASSQGQDTQYF.